This TCR beta chain emerged from a study of blood T cells in healthy people across ages. The second PCR ran about 6 to 11 cycles with a sample-barcoded 5' primer and J-beta primers. TCRdb reprocessed the 5' RACE reads via MiXCR and lists one record per CDR3 protein. Of 790,000 or so distinct CDR3 sequences listed, around half are singletons. The germline CDR1 and CDR2 sequences are SEHNR and FQNEAQ (reference sequence). With V trimmed by 4 bases and J by 1 base, 12 bases remained unmatched. This CDR3 region has 18 residues. The sequence was obtained from a man older than 75 in good health. The V and J genes are TRBV7-9 and TRBJ2-1; TRBD2 agrees at 8 bases. Sequences were obtained from blood. CDR3 nucleotide sequence: TGTGCCAGCAGCTCCACCTTAGCTCGGGAGGGATCCTACAATGAGCAGTTCTTC. It specifies CASSSTLAREGSYNEQFF.